Listed below are T cell receptor beta chains from one sample, sequenced in a study of identical twins. TCRdb re-called the 5' RACE reads with MiXCR, one entry per CDR3 protein. The table records fewer than 550,000 distinct CDR3 sequences, 13% to 15% of them present only once. The same data also went into a second study, on yellow fever vaccine responses in identical twins.

Sample: CD4+ T cells sorted from blood. These receptors all come from a woman in her late teens or twenties in good health. Each CDR3 is given without its conserved first and last residue.

cdr3_length v_call cdr3_aa
13 TRBV5-4 ASSLGKGSYNEQF
13 TRBV28 ASSSNGQTNEKLF
11 TRBV2 ASSTTGEAGYT
14 TRBV5-1 ASSLGTGRGGDTQY
15 TRBV10-3 AISRRGGRDNDNEQF
13 TRBV20-1 SASSGNANTGELF
13 TRBV20-1 CARSDTAYNQPQH
13 TRBV5-1 ASSLTPGYYETQY
15 TRBV12-3/TRBV12-4 ASSLPTGVSSYNEQF
14 TRBV3-1 ASSPQGAGGANVLT
13 TRBV6-1 ASREWGQGVEKLF
13 TRBV5-5 ASSPLAGGTNEQF
12 TRBV12-3/TRBV12-4 ASSDSSYNSPLH
13 TRBV27 ASSPWGRMNTEAF
13 TRBV7-2 ASSLSGGYFNEQF
10 TRBV28 ASTKYSYEQY
12 TRBV24-1 ATGAGGSYNEQF
12 TRBV12-3/TRBV12-4 ASQTGVKTGELF
13 TRBV5-4 ASSFGQGNTDTQY
14 TRBV5-1 ASSGSAGKYTDTQY
12 TRBV7-2 ASSFGTSIYEQY
15 TRBV19 ASSILASGGTTGELF
13 TRBV12-3/TRBV12-4 ASSGGRPNTGELF
11 TRBV5-1 ASHDRGLGGYT
16 TRBV4-2 ASSQRPLAGWGDHEQY